A single sample gave rise to the 26 T cell receptor beta chains below, sequenced in a study of blood T cell repertoires in COVID-19. Produced via immunoSEQ multiplex PCR; TCRdb's table is partial and in-frame only. Here the sample spans some 530,000 clones, approximately 85% being singletons. Sequencing input: peripheral blood. The source is a human donor in a cohort sampled during active COVID-19.

This chain connects TRBV5-6 to TRBJ2-7; 9 positions match TRBD2. There are 16 residues in the CDR3. V lost 3 bases, J lost 0 bases, and 7 bases stayed unmatched. Germline V gene lookup returns CDR1 SGHDT and CDR2 YYEEEE. CDR3 bases: TGTGCCAGCAGCTCCCTAGCGGGGCTACTCTCCTACGAGCAGTACTTC. Translation: CASSSLAGLLSYEQYF.

The chain links TRBV7-8 to TRBJ2-7; 14 bases align to TRBD2. The V and J ends lost 4 bases and 3 bases, in that order; junction bases with no gene match: 17. CDR1 SGHVS and CDR2 FQNEAQ come from the germline V gene. This CDR3 region has 20 residues. Here the CDR3 DNA reads TGTGCCAGCAGCTCCTTTACCGGGACTAGCGGGAGAGGTCTACTCTACGAGCAGTACTTC. Translated, it gives CASSSFTGTSGRGLLYEQYF.

The rearrangement uses TRBV21-1 and TRBJ2-2; the listed D gene, TRBD2, was not tested against the DNA. TRBV21-1 is noted as a pseudogene. CDR3 size: 18 residues. CDR3 sequence: CASGRRDYLMKNTGELFF. In DNA, the CDR3 is TGTGCCAGCGGCCGGAGGGACTACCTAATGAAGAACACCGGGGAGCTGTTTTTT.

This chain joins TRBV5-1 and TRBJ2-3; tentatively, D is TRBD1 (6 bases). The CDR3 totals 16 residues. Trimming took 4 bases from V and 1 from J, leaving 16 bases between them. The germline CDR1 and CDR2 sequences are SGHRS and YFSETQ. The CDR3 spells CASSILTGFGTDTQYF. The CDR3 nucleotides read TGCGCCAGCAGCATACTTACAGGGTTCGGCACAGATACGCAGTATTTT.

V usage is TRBV2 and J usage is TRBJ1-1; the D is unclear. V lost 6 bases and J 1 base, leaving 12 bases between the germline ends. Germline loops: CDR1 SNHLY, CDR2 FYNNEI. This CDR3 has 14 residues. CDR3 DNA: TGTGCCAGCAGCCCGAGTTATCGGAACACTGAAGCTTTCTTT. This sequence encodes CASSPSYRNTEAFF.

This clone was detected once. The chain couples TRBV6-5 to TRBJ2-1; no reliable D call. Germline V gene lookup returns CDR1 MNHEY and CDR2 SVGAGI. Trimming took off 7 bases at V and 5 bases at J, with 9 bases between the two ends. This CDR3 region has 12 residues. In DNA form, the CDR3 reads TGTGCCAGCATCAGGATAAACAATGAGCAGTTCTTC. Its protein product is CASIRINNEQFF.

The table lists this clone with a few counts. V usage is TRBV27 and J usage is TRBJ1-4, with D uncertain. Looked up from germline, CDR1 is MNHEY and CDR2 is SMNVEV (reference sequence). V was pared by 5 bases and J by 10 bases, with 17 bases between. The CDR3 has 14 residues. CDR3 sequence reads: CASSETGEGRKLFF. The CDR3 bases are TGTGCCAGCAGTGAGACCGGGGAAGGGCGAAAACTGTTTTTT.

This clone was seen once. J is TRBJ1-2 and V is TRBV3-1 (or the pseudogene TRBV3-2), with a weak D call TRBD1 (6 bases). CDR1 and CDR2 from the germline V gene are LGHDT and YNNKEL (reference sequence). The CDR3 is 14 residues long. Trimming took off 3 bases at V and 4 bases at J, with 12 bases between the two ends. The CDR3 reads CASSQPGQSYGYTF. In DNA form, the CDR3 reads TGTGCCAGCAGCCAGCCGGGACAATCCTATGGCTACACCTTC.

This rearrangement joins TRBV5-1 to TRBJ1-2; the D gene is possibly TRBD1 (5 bases). CDR1 and CDR2 from the germline V gene are SGHRS and YFSETQ. This CDR3 spans 16 amino acids. Trimming cost V 1 base and J 4 bases, with 17 bases left between them. The CDR3: CASSLRLWGGSYGYTF. As DNA, the CDR3 is TGCGCCAGCAGCTTGAGACTCTGGGGCGGATCCTATGGCTACACCTTC.

This chain joins TRBV6-5 and TRBJ1-3; the D is unclear. Trimming removed 5 bases from V and 4 bases from J, with 12 bases in between. The CDR3 length is 14 residues. Looked up from germline, CDR1 is MNHEY and CDR2 is SVGAGI. In nucleotides, the CDR3 is TGTGCCAGCAGTCCTTTCACAAGAGGAAACACCATATATTTT. Its protein is CASSPFTRGNTIYF.

The rearrangement uses TRBV3-1 (or the pseudogene TRBV3-2) and TRBJ2-1; 11 bases match TRBD2. Germline V gene data show CDR1 as LGHDT and CDR2 as YNNKEL (reference sequence). The CDR3 runs 17 residues. V dropped 4 bases and J dropped 4; count of bases not matched to a gene: 9. The CDR3 DNA reads as TGTGCCAGCAGCCGAGAACTAGCGGGAGTGTCTTACAATGAGCAGTTCTTC. Encoded protein: CASSRELAGVSYNEQFF.

The chain links TRBV6-1 to TRBJ2-5, with TRBD2 as a possible D gene (5 bases). Trimming shortened V by 3 bases and J by 2 bases, and 19 bases separated the two germline ends. Germline V gives CDR1 MNHNS, CDR2 SASEGT. This CDR3 contains 17 residues. This CDR3 reads CASSDNLRTPMQETQYF. CDR3 nucleotide sequence: TGTGCCAGCAGTGATAACCTCCGGACTCCCATGCAAGAGACCCAGTACTTC.

The chain carries TRBV5-8 and TRBJ1-5; D is unclear. The ends were cut back, 6 bases at V and 9 bases at J, with 13 bases in the middle. The CDR3 length is 12 residues. Germline lookup yields CDR1 SGHTS and CDR2 YDEGEE. The CDR3 nucleotides read TGTGCCAGCACCATAACGGTCTCGCCCCAGCATTTT. This encodes CASTITVSPQHF.

V gene TRBV10-1 combines with J gene TRBJ2-3, with D unclear. There are 14 residues in the CDR3. Per germline, CDR1 WNHNN and CDR2 SYGVQD (reference sequence). The V and J ends lost 9 bases and 0 bases respectively, with 13 bases between them. CDR3 sequence (DNA): TGCGCCAGTGCTAAGCAAACTAGCACAGATACGCAGTATTTT. Translating it yields CASAKQTSTDTQYF.

The chain recombines TRBV11-3 with TRBJ2-1, with 7 positions matching TRBD2. Germline V gives CDR1 SGHNT, CDR2 YENEEA. The ends lost 5 bases at V and 8 bases at J; junction bases unmatched: 12. The CDR3 is 15 amino acids. CDR3 sequence reads: CASSVSGGRSDEQFF. The CDR3 DNA follows: TGTGCCAGCAGCGTTAGCGGCGGGAGAAGTGATGAGCAGTTCTTC.

The V gene is TRBV2, the J gene TRBJ1-3, with D possibly being TRBD1 (6 bases). The CDR3 length is 15 residues. Trimming pared 6 bases from V and 1 base from J, leaving 13 bases between. Germline V gene data show CDR1 as SNHLY and CDR2 as FYNNEI. CDR3 DNA: TGTGCCAGCAGCGATAGAGGGGGATCTGGAAACACCATATATTTT. This encodes CASSDRGGSGNTIYF.

This sequence joins TRBV7-9 and TRBJ2-1; 8 nucleotides line up with TRBD1. The trim removed 1 base at V and 5 bases at J, leaving 7 bases unmatched. Germline CDR1 is SEHNR and CDR2 is FQNEAQ (reference sequence). The CDR3 loop spans 16 amino acids. The CDR3 bases are TGTGCCAGCAGCTTAGTCGGACAGGGAGGTAACAATGAGCAGTTCTTC. The encoded protein is CASSLVGQGGNNEQFF.

The genes are TRBV19 and TRBJ1-2, with D unclear. The CDR3 has 13 residues. The germline V and J ends were trimmed by 6 bases and 5 bases, with 13 bases remaining between them. Looked up from germline, CDR1 is LNHDA and CDR2 is SQIVND (reference sequence). The CDR3 bases are TGTGCCAGTAGCTTATTGAGGGCTTATGGCTACACCTTC. Encoded protein: CASSLLRAYGYTF.

The rearrangement uses TRBV5-8 and TRBJ2-1; tentative D call: TRBD2 (5 bases). V lost 6 bases, J lost 3 bases, and 10 bases lay in between. The CDR3 is made up of 13 amino acids. In germline, CDR1 is SGHTS, CDR2 YDEGEE. The CDR3 DNA follows: TGTGCCAGCACCCCGGACTTCTACAATGAGCAGTTCTTC. Encoded protein: CASTPDFYNEQFF.

The gene calls are TRBV21-1 and TRBJ1-4; the table's TRBD1 call for D was not verified on the DNA. TRBV21-1 is recorded as a pseudogene. This CDR3 is built from 16 residues. The CDR3 loop reads CASSTSDRTPNEKLFF. The DNA for the CDR3 is TGTGCCAGCAGCACTTCGGACAGGACACCGAATGAAAAACTGTTTTTT.

The CDR3 DNA sequence: TGTGCCAGCAGCTTAGGGGGAGGGCAGTTGAACACTGAAGCTTTCTTT. It encodes CASSLGGGQLNTEAFF. The chain joins TRBV11-3 to TRBJ1-1; D unresolved. The CDR3 contains 16 residues. With 1 base removed from V and 0 bases from J, the gap between germline ends came to 12 bases. CDR1 and CDR2 (germline): SGHNT, YENEEA.

This clone occurred once. The genes are TRBV5-5 and TRBJ2-1, with D possibly TRBD2 on 6 matching bases. The CDR3 length is 17 residues. With 6 bases removed from V and 0 bases from J, the gap between germline ends came to 19 bases. Germline CDR1 and CDR2: SGHKS and YYEKEE (reference sequence). CDR3 loop: CASTGGGGKSSYNEQFF. The CDR3 DNA reads TGTGCCAGCACTGGGGGAGGCGGGAAGAGCTCCTACAATGAGCAGTTCTTC.

The chain carries TRBV19 and TRBJ2-2, with D perhaps matching TRBD2 (6 bases). V gave up 1 base and J gave up 8 bases, with 14 bases separating them. CDR1 is LNHDA, CDR2 SQIVND, per germline (reference sequence). The CDR3 loop spans 15 amino acids. The CDR3 DNA reads TGTGCCAGTAGTATAGCTAGGCTAGCGAGGGGGGAGCTGTTTTTT. This sequence encodes CASSIARLARGELFF.

The chain has TRBV27 and TRBJ2-2; TRBD1 matches at 9 bases. CDR1 is MNHEY, CDR2 SMNVEV, per germline (reference sequence). The CDR3 loop spans 16 amino acids. J lost 3 bases, V lost 6 bases, and 8 bases had no gene match. CDR3 protein: CASRIYDRGDTGELFF. DNA for the CDR3: TGTGCCAGCAGGATCTACGACAGGGGGGACACCGGGGAGCTGTTTTTT.

The V call is TRBV7-3, the J call TRBJ2-1, with a possible D match to TRBD2 (5 bases). V dropped 4 bases and J dropped 4 bases, with 8 bases sitting between them. Germline loops: CDR1 SGHTA, CDR2 FQGTGA. CDR3 length: 13 amino acids. The CDR3 loop is CASSSPGYNEQFF. CDR3 nucleotide sequence: TGTGCCAGCAGCTCCCCGGGGTACAATGAGCAGTTCTTC.

This chain links TRBV10-3 with TRBJ2-1; 9 bases match TRBD1. CDR3 length: 14 residues. J gave up 8 bases and V 11 bases, and 13 bases lay outside the gene matches. Germline CDR1 ENHRY, CDR2 SYGVKD. CDR3 in DNA: TGTGCCGTGAGCCCGGGACAGGGCTCCGATGAGCAGTTCTTC. Its protein product is CAVSPGQGSDEQFF.